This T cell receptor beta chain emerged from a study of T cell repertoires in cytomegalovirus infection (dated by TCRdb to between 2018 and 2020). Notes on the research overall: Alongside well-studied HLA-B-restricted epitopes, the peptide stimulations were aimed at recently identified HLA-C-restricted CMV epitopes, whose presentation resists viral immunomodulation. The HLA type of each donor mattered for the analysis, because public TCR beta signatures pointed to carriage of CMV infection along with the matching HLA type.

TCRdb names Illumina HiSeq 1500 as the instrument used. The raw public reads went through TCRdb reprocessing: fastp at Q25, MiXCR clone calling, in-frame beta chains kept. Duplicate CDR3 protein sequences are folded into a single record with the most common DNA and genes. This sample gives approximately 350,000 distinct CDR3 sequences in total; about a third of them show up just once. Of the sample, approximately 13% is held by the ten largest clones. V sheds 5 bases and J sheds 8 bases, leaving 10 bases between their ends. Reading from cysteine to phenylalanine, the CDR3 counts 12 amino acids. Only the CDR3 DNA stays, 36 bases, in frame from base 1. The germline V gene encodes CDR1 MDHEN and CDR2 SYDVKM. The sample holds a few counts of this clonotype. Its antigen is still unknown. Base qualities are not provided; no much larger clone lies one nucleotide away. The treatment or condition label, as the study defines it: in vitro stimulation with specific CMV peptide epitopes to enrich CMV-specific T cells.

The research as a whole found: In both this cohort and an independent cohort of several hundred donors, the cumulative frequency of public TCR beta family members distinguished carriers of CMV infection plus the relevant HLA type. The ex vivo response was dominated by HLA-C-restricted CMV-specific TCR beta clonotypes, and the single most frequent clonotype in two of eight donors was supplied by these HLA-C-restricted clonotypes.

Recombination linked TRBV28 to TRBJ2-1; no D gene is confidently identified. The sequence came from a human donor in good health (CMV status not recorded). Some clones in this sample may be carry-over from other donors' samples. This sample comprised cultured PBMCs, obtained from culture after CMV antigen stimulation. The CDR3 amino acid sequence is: CASSLRHDEQFF. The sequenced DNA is TGTGCCAGCAGTCTTCGGCACGATGAGCAGTTCTTC. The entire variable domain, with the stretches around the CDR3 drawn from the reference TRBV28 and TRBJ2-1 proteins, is DVKVTQSSRYLVKRTGEKVFLECVQDMDHENMFWYRQDPGLGLRLIYFSYDVKMKEKGDIPEGYSVSREKKERFSLILESASTNQTSMYLCASSLRHDEQFFGPGTRLTVL.